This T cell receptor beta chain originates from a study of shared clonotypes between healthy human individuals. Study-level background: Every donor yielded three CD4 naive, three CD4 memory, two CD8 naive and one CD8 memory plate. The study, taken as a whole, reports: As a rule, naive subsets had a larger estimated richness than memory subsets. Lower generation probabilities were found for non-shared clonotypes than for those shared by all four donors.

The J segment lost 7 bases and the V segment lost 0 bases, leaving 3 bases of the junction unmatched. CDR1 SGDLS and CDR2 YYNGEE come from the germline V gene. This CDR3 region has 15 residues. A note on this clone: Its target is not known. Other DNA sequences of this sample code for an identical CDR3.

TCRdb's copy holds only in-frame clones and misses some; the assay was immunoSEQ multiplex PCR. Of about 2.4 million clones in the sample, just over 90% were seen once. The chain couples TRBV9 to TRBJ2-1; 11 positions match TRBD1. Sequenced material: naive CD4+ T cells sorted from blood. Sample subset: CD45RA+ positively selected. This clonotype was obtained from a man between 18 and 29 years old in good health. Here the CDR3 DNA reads TGTGCCAGCAGCGTAGGTGGACAGGGGGCAAATGAGCAGTTCTTC. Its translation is CASSVGGQGANEQFF. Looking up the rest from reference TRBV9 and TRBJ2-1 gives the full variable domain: DSGVTQTPKHLITATGQRVTLRCSPRSGDLSVYWYQQSLDQGLQFLIQYYNGEERAKGNILERFSAQQFPDLHSELNLSSLELGDSALYFCASSVGGQGANEQFFGPGTRLTVL.